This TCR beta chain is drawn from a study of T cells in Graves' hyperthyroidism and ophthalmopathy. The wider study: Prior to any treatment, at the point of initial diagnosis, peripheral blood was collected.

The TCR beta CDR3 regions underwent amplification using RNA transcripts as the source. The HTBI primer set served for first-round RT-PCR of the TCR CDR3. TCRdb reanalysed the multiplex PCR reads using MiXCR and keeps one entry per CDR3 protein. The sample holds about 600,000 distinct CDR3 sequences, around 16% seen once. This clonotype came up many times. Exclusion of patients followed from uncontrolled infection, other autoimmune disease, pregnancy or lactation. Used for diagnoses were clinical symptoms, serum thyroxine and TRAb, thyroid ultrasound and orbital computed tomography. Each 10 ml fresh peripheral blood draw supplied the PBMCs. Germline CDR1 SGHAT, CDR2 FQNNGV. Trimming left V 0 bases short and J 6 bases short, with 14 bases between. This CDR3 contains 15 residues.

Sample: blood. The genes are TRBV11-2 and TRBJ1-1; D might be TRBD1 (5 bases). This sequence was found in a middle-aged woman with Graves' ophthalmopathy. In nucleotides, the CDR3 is TGTGCCAGCAGCTTAGATAGGAGGGGCGCAGCTGAAGCTTTCTTT. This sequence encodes CASSLDRRGAAEAFF.